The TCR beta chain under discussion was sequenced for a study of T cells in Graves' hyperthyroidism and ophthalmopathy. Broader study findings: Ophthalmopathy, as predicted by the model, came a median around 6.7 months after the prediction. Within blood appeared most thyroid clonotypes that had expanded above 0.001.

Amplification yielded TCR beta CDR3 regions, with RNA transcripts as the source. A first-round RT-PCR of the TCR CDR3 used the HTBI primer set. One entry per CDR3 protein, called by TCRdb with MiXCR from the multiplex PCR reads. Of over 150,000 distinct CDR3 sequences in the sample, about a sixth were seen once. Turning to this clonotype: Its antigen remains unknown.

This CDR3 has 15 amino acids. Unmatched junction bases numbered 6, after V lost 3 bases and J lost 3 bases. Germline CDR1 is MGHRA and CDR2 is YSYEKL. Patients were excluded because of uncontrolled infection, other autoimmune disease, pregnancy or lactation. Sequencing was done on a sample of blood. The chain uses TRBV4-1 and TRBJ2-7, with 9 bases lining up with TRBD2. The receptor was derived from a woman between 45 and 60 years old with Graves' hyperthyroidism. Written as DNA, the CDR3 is TGCGCCAGCAGCCAGGAAGGGACTAGCATCTACGAGCAGTACTTC. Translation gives CASSQEGTSIYEQYF.